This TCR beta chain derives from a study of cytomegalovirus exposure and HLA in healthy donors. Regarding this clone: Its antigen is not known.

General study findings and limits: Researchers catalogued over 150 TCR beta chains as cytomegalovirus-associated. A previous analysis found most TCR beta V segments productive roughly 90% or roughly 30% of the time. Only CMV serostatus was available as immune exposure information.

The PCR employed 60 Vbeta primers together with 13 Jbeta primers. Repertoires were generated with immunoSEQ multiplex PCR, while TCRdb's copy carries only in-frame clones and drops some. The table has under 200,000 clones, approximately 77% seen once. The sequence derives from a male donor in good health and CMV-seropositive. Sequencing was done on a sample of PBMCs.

CDR3 sequence (DNA): TGTGCCAGCGTCAGGGACAGGGGCACAGATACGCAGTATTTT. Protein: CASVRDRGTDTQYF. This sequence joins TRBV28 and TRBJ2-3, with 9 bases lining up with TRBD1. Trimming at V came to 8 bases and at J to 1 base, leaving 4 bases not matched to a gene. CDR1 is MDHEN and CDR2 is SYDVKM in the germline V gene. The CDR3 is made up of 14 amino acids.